This T cell receptor beta chain was identified during a study of human T cells and chemical hapten exposure. Overall study context: There were per-sample TCR yield variations, arising mainly from small pooled library volume differences. Regarding the study as a whole: After DPC sensitization, TCRs above 1 in 1000 frequency showed no change.

Individual cDNA molecules (in the library) carried attached unique molecular identifiers. As handled by the study authors: A typical sample had roughly 91,000 TCRs, with about 23,224 to 700,000 overall. TCRdb re-derived calls from the 5' RACE reads in MiXCR, one entry per CDR3 protein. V and J calls and clone size were set by TCRdb, not the authors. The data hold under 85,000 distinct CDR3 sequences, with 6.5% to 8.5% observed a single time. Concerning this clonotype: Its target is unknown.

Extraction yielded total RNA from whole blood (unfractionated). V dropped 0 bases and J dropped 0 bases, with 18 bases sitting between them. CDR1 and CDR2 (germline): DFQATT, SNEGSKA (reference sequence). This CDR3 region has 19 residues. The chain has TRBV20-1 and TRBJ2-6; D possibly corresponds to TRBD2 (6 bases). The receptor was derived from a male donor in good health. The CDR3, as DNA: TGCAGTGCTAGAGATGAAATCGGGAGAAAAAACTCTGGGGCCAACGTCCTGACTTTC. Amino acids: CSARDEIGRKNSGANVLTF.